The 23 T cell receptor beta chains below all came from one sample that was sequenced in a study of response to subunit inactivated influenza vaccine. TCRdb re-called the RT-PCR reads through MiXCR, storing one row per CDR3 protein. The table lists 450,000 to 700,000 distinct CDR3 sequences, approximately 14% of them singletons, with 11% in the top ten. Sequenced here: PBMCs from blood, sampled 12 days after vaccination. The origin of the receptors is a man aged 45-65 years who received an inactivated influenza vaccine.

The chain joins TRBV10-3 to TRBJ2-7; D is ambiguous. CDR3 length equals 14 residues. V dropped 0 bases and J dropped 7 bases, with 13 bases sitting between them. Per the germline V gene, CDR1 is ENHRY and CDR2 is SYGVKD. The CDR3 is CAISESEGSGEQYF. The CDR3 DNA sequence: TGTGCCATCAGTGAGTCGGAAGGGTCCGGGGAGCAGTACTTC.

This clonotype appeared a few times. The chain carries TRBV12-3 or TRBV12-4 and TRBJ1-2; TRBD1 is a possible D gene (6 bases). CDR3 size: 15 residues. The V end was cut by 3 bases, the J end by 6 bases, with 17 bases between. In DNA, the CDR3 is TGTGCCAGCAGTTTTCAGCCTCAAGGGGGTGATGGCTACACCTTC. It translates to CASSFQPQGGDGYTF.

This clonotype came up a few times. DNA of the CDR3: TGTGCCAGCAGTGAGGAAGGGACTTCCGAAGAGACCCAGTACTTC. Amino acid sequence: CASSEEGTSEETQYF. This chain connects TRBV9 to TRBJ2-5; tentative D call: TRBD2 (6 bases). Germline CDR1 reads SGDLS; CDR2 reads YYNGEE. V lost 5 bases, J lost 3 bases, and 17 bases lay in between. The CDR3 totals 15 residues.

This rearrangement joins TRBV7-2 to TRBJ1-2, with TRBD1 as a possible D gene (5 bases). The germline V gene has CDR1 SGHTA and CDR2 FQGNSA. CDR3 length equals 14 residues. V lost 2 bases and J 3 bases, leaving 10 bases between the germline ends. The CDR3 spells CASSLSRADYGYTF. The CDR3 nucleotides are TGTGCCAGCAGCTTATCCAGGGCGGACTATGGCTACACCTTC.

The chain recombines TRBV5-1 with TRBJ2-5; D is tentatively TRBD1 or TRBD2 (6 bases each). Trimming took 4 bases from V and 7 from J, leaving 17 bases between them. Per the germline V gene, CDR1 is SGHRS and CDR2 is YFSETQ. This CDR3 contains 14 residues. CDR3 in amino acids: CASSDPGARTTQYF. The CDR3 DNA sequence: TGCGCCAGCAGCGATCCGGGGGCCAGGACGACCCAGTACTTC.

The chain links TRBV5-1 to TRBJ2-1; 16 bases agree with TRBD2. The CDR3 sequence is 16 residues long. CDR1 SGHRS and CDR2 YFSETQ come from the germline V gene. J gave up 7 bases and V 5 bases, and 6 bases lay outside the gene matches. The CDR3 nucleotides read TGCGCCAGCAGGGGACTAGCGGGGGGGCCGGGAAATGAGCAGTTCTTC. It codes for CASRGLAGGPGNEQFF.

This clonotype was observed a handful of times. This chain connects TRBV20-1 to TRBJ2-3; no reliable D call. The germline V gene encodes CDR1 DFQATT and CDR2 SNEGSKA (reference sequence). This CDR3 spans 12 amino acids. The CDR3 bases are TGCAGCGCAGCACGGGCCGGAGATACGCAGTATTTT. This translates into CSAARAGDTQYF.

This clonotype was found a few times. The V gene is TRBV7-7, the J gene TRBJ2-2, with 13 bases aligning to TRBD2. The CDR3 has 18 amino acids. The junction had 10 bases not matched to a gene; V was cut back by 3 bases and J by 6 bases. Germline V gene lookup returns CDR1 SSHAT and CDR2 FNYEAQ (reference sequence). The CDR3: CASSFAEPGLAGSGELFF. In DNA, the CDR3 is TGTGCCAGCAGCTTTGCCGAACCGGGACTAGCGGGATCCGGGGAGCTGTTTTTT.

The V gene is TRBV19, the J gene TRBJ1-3; unclear D gene. The CDR3 consists of 16 residues. Germline V CDR1 and CDR2: LNHDA, SQIVND (reference sequence). Trimming pared 5 bases from V and 2 bases from J, leaving 16 bases between. CDR3 in DNA: TGTGCCAGTAGTTGGACCTACGGGCCCACTGGAAACACCATATATTTT. Amino acid sequence: CASSWTYGPTGNTIYF.

This chain connects TRBV11-2 to TRBJ2-1; D is possibly TRBD2 (6 bases). Looked up from germline, CDR1 is SGHAT and CDR2 is FQNNGV. Trimming removed 4 bases at V and 10 bases at J, with 17 bases between. The CDR3 is made up of 14 amino acids. The CDR3 reads CASSWGVARTEQFF. CDR3 sequence (DNA): TGTGCCAGCAGCTGGGGGGTTGCTCGTACCGAGCAGTTCTTC.

The chain is built from TRBV29-1 and TRBJ1-2, with D unresolved. Trimming stripped 7 bases from V and 6 bases from J, with 12 bases between. The CDR3 covers 11 residues. CDR1 SQVTM and CDR2 ANQGSEA come from the germline V gene. The CDR3 DNA follows: TGCAGCGCGGGGAGCACCCATGGCTACACCTTC. Amino acids: CSAGSTHGYTF.

This clonotype was seen a few times. The chain is built from TRBV3-1 and TRBJ2-5, with TRBD2 identical over 15 bases. CDR1 is LGHDT and CDR2 is YNNKEL in the germline V gene (reference sequence). This CDR3 has 17 residues. After removal of 5 bases from V and 3 bases from J, the junction contained 7 bases not matched to a gene. The CDR3 loop is CASSLGLAGGTKETQYF. The CDR3 nucleotides read TGTGCCAGCAGCTTAGGACTAGCGGGGGGGACAAAAGAGACCCAGTACTTC.

This clonotype was picked up a small number of times. The genes are TRBV20-1 and TRBJ2-1; D is ambiguous. The CDR3 length is 14 residues. V was trimmed by 5 bases and J by 5 bases, leaving 16 bases between them. Germline V gives CDR1 DFQATT, CDR2 SNEGSKA (reference sequence). The CDR3 sequence is CSASPIPRNNEQFF. The CDR3 bases are TGCAGTGCTTCCCCAATTCCGAGGAACAATGAGCAGTTCTTC.

This chain uses TRBV7-3 with TRBJ2-1; 7 bases match TRBD2. V trimming: 3 bases; J trimming: 4 bases; junction bases outside the gene matches: 6. Germline values: CDR1 SGHTA, CDR2 FQGTGA. This CDR3 has 15 residues. CDR3 DNA: TGTGCCAGCAGCTTTCTAGCGGTCAAATACAATGAGCAGTTCTTC. It specifies CASSFLAVKYNEQFF. The full variable domain, completed using reference TRBV7-3 and TRBJ2-1, is GAGVSQTPSNKVTEKGKYVELRCDPISGHTALYWYRQSLGQGPEFLIYFQGTGAADDSGLPNDRFFAVRPEGSVSTLKIQRTERGDSAVYLCASSFLAVKYNEQFFGPGTRLTVL.

A few counts support this clonotype. The gene calls are TRBV7-8 and TRBJ1-5; D not certain. This CDR3 has 15 amino acids. Germline CDR1 reads SGHVS; CDR2 reads FQNEAQ. V was cut by 1 base and J by 6 bases, with 13 bases left in between. The CDR3 DNA reads TGTGCCAGCAGCTTAGAGTCAGGTATGGGTCAGCCCCAGCATTTT. It encodes CASSLESGMGQPQHF. The variable domain in full, completed from reference TRBV7-8 and TRBJ1-5, reads GAGVSQSPRYKVAKRGQDVALRCDPISGHVSLFWYQQALGQGPEFLTYFQNEAQLDKSGLPSDRFFAERPEGSVSTLKIQRTQQEDSAVYLCASSLESGMGQPQHFGDGTRLSIL.

This clonotype has only a few counts. The chain couples TRBV12-3 or TRBV12-4 to TRBJ2-1; perhaps TRBD2 as D (5 bases). There are 13 residues in the CDR3. The germline V and J ends were trimmed by 7 bases and 9 bases, with 16 bases remaining between them. DNA of the CDR3: TGTGCCAGCACTTGGGCCCTCCGGGGTGAGCAGTTCTTC. This translates into CASTWALRGEQFF.

The V gene is TRBV29-1, the J gene TRBJ2-5; 10 bases fit TRBD1. In germline, CDR1 is SQVTM, CDR2 ANQGSEA. The junction had 7 bases not matched to a gene; V was cut back by 4 bases and J by 2 bases. CDR3 size: 15 residues. The CDR3 sequence is CSVVRTGGSQETQYF. For the CDR3, the DNA is TGCAGCGTTGTAAGGACAGGGGGGTCTCAAGAGACCCAGTACTTC.

In its sample, this clonotype was seen a few times. The chain is built from TRBV19 and TRBJ1-1, with 7 bases that match TRBD1. This CDR3 comprises 14 residues. J gave up 2 bases and V 7 bases, and 7 bases lay outside the gene matches. The germline gives CDR1 LNHDA, CDR2 SQIVND (reference sequence). The CDR3 loop is CASTTTGKNTEAFF. DNA for the CDR3: TGTGCCAGTACCACGACAGGGAAAAACACTGAAGCTTTCTTT.

This clonotype has at least ten counts. This chain uses TRBV7-8 with TRBJ2-7; maybe TRBD2 (5 bases). The V gene's germline CDR1 is SGHVS and CDR2 FQNEAQ. The CDR3 contains 14 residues. V lost 5 bases and J 5 bases, leaving 16 bases between the germline ends. In nucleotides, the CDR3 is TGTGCCAGCAGCGGAGGCGGATTCCTAAACGAGCAGTACTTC. The encoded protein is CASSGGGFLNEQYF.

The V gene is TRBV20-1, the J gene TRBJ2-3, with 13 nucleotides matching TRBD2. Germline V lookup: CDR1 DFQATT, CDR2 SNEGSKA (reference sequence). After removal of 2 bases from V and 4 bases from J, the junction contained 6 bases not matched to a gene. The CDR3 has 16 amino acids. CDR3: CSARRRLAGGADTQYF. As DNA, the CDR3 is TGCAGTGCTAGAAGGAGACTAGCGGGGGGTGCAGATACGCAGTATTTT.

This clonotype has only a few counts. A much larger clone sits a single nucleotide away, making a read error possible. V usage is TRBV2 and J usage is TRBJ1-1; D may be TRBD1 (6 bases). The germline gives CDR1 SNHLY, CDR2 FYNNEI. The germline V and J ends were trimmed by 6 bases and 1 base, with 9 bases remaining between them. The CDR3 spans 13 residues. In DNA, the CDR3 is TGTGCCAGCAGCAAACAGGGGAACACTGAAGCTTTCTTT. This sequence encodes CASSKQGNTEAFF. The full variable domain, rest sourced from reference TRBV2 and TRBJ1-1, is EPEVTQTPSHQVTQMGQEVILRCVPISNHLYFYWYRQILGQKVEFLVSFYNNEISEKSEIFDDQFSVERPDGSNFTLKIRSTKLEDSAMYFCASSKQGNTEAFFGQGTRLTVV.

A few counts support this clonotype. A read error may produce the germline difference seen at one junction end. The chain recombines TRBV12-3 or TRBV12-4 with TRBJ2-1, with TRBD2 identical over 7 bases. The CDR3 consists of 14 residues. Written as DNA, the CDR3 is TGTGCCAGCAGTCTAGCGGAAACTTACAATGAGCAGTTCTTC. Translated, it gives CASSLAETYNEQFF.

The chain links TRBV6-2 or TRBV6-3 to TRBJ1-4, with 11 bases identical to TRBD1. The CDR3 has 15 residues. Germline CDR1 reads MNHEY; CDR2 reads SVGEGT. The V gene end was trimmed by 3 bases and the J gene end by 6 bases; junction bases not matched to a gene: 3. The CDR3 loop reads CASSYPGQGDEKLFF. The DNA of the CDR3 is TGTGCCAGCAGTTATCCGGGACAGGGGGATGAAAAACTGTTTTTT.